These 9 T cell receptor beta chains came from one sample sequenced in a study of blood T cells in healthy people across ages. The use of a sample-barcoded 5' primer and a J-beta primer mix characterized a second PCR of roughly 6 to 12 cycles. TCRdb re-called the 5' RACE reads through MiXCR, storing one row per CDR3 protein. The sample carries over 950,000 distinct CDR3 sequences, 35% to 45% recorded once. The sample comprised blood. These receptors were taken from a man in his late teens or twenties in good health.

The count of this clonotype is one. A much larger clone sits a single nucleotide away, making a read error possible. V is TRBV4-2 and J is TRBJ2-1; D may be TRBD1 (5 bases). This CDR3 is 15 amino acids long. Trimming took 1 base from V and 6 from J, leaving 13 bases between them. Germline values: CDR1 LGHNA, CDR2 YNFKEQ. The CDR3: CASSQAVPQANEQFF. CDR3 sequence (DNA): TGTGCCAGCAGCCAAGCTGTCCCACAGGCCAATGAGCAGTTCTTC.

In DNA, the CDR3 is TGTGCCAGCTGGGGCAGGGCGAGCTCCTATAATTCACCCCTCCACTTT. This sequence encodes CASWGRASSYNSPLHF. The chain uses TRBV21-1 and TRBJ1-6; the table's D call TRBD1 went unverified against the DNA. TRBV21-1 has pseudogene status. The CDR3 runs to 16 residues.

The V call is TRBV20-1, the J call TRBJ2-7; D is perhaps TRBD1 (5 bases). The V end was cut by 3 bases, the J end by 2 bases, with 11 bases between. The germline V gene encodes CDR1 DFQATT and CDR2 SNEGSKA (reference sequence). This CDR3 is 13 amino acids long. The CDR3 reads CSASLQGTYEQYF. In DNA, the CDR3 is TGCAGTGCTAGCCTGCAGGGTACCTACGAGCAGTACTTC.

A few counts support this clonotype. This rearrangement joins TRBV6-5 to TRBJ2-3, with a tentative D call TRBD1 (5 bases). V was trimmed by 6 bases and J by 0 bases, leaving 16 bases between them. The germline gives CDR1 MNHEY, CDR2 SVGAGI. The CDR3 is 16 residues long. This CDR3 reads CASRVGQQLSTDTQYF. CDR3 nucleotide sequence: TGTGCCAGCAGAGTCGGACAACAACTAAGCACAGATACGCAGTATTTT.

Many counts were recorded for this clonotype. The chain joins TRBV7-9 to TRBJ2-7; D call uncertain. The CDR3 has 15 residues. With 2 bases removed from V and 0 bases from J, the gap between germline ends came to 11 bases. Per germline, CDR1 SEHNR and CDR2 FQNEAQ (reference sequence). In nucleotides, the CDR3 is TGTGCCAGCAGCTTACATTCCGGTATCTCCTACGAGCAGTACTTC. Protein sequence: CASSLHSGISYEQYF.

The chain links TRBV4-2 to TRBJ2-3; a weak D match, TRBD2 (5 bases). The CDR3 spans 16 residues. V lost 1 base, J lost 1 base, and 12 bases lay in between. Germline CDR1 LGHNA, CDR2 YNFKEQ. The CDR3 nucleotides are TGTGCCAGCAGCCAAGTCAGGCGAGCGGGCACAGATACGCAGTATTTT. It translates to CASSQVRRAGTDTQYF.

The CDR3 loop is CASSLGGGASYNEQFF. The CDR3, as DNA: TGTGCCAGCAGCTTAGGGGGCGGGGCCTCCTACAATGAGCAGTTCTTC. This chain connects TRBV13 to TRBJ2-1, with a weak D call TRBD2 (6 bases). Germline assignment: CDR1 PRHDT and CDR2 FYEKMQ (reference sequence). This CDR3 contains 16 residues. Trimming took off 0 bases at V and 0 bases at J, with 9 bases between the two ends.

This clonotype was seen more than once but under ten times. V gene TRBV4-2 combines with J gene TRBJ1-5; D possibly corresponds to TRBD1 (6 bases). The length of the CDR3 is 17 residues. V was cut by 3 bases and J by 0 bases, with 15 bases left in between. From germline, CDR1 is LGHNA and CDR2 YNFKEQ. The CDR3 sequence: CASSHSTHRVSNQPQHF. CDR3 DNA: TGTGCCAGCAGCCATTCCACGCACAGGGTTAGCAATCAGCCCCAGCATTTT.

V gene TRBV6-1 combines with J gene TRBJ2-1, with D tentatively TRBD2 (6 bases). The CDR3 extends over 14 amino acids. CDR1 and CDR2 (germline): MNHNS, SASEGT. With 5 bases removed from V and 5 bases from J, the gap between germline ends came to 13 bases. This CDR3 reads CASSRLVTHNEQFF. The CDR3 nucleotides are TGTGCCAGCAGTCGACTAGTTACCCACAATGAGCAGTTCTTC.